This T cell receptor (beta chain) was captured in a study of T cell responses to AZD1222 COVID-19 vaccine. Germline values: CDR1 MNHEY, CDR2 SVGEGT. The CDR3 covers 18 residues. V was pared by 2 bases and J by 1 base, with 20 bases between. Libraries were prepared by immunoSEQ multiplex PCR; TCRdb keeps only in-frame clonotypes and omits some of them. The profile shows some 120,000 clones, around 89% of them singletons. V and J are TRBV6-2 or TRBV6-3 and TRBJ1-1; the D gene is possibly TRBD1 (5 bases). The sequences come from peripheral blood, collected on day 0 of AZD1222 vaccination. The TCR sequence derives from an adult in good health. The CDR3 coding sequence is TGTGCCAGCAGTTACGATGGGGCCCACAAGATGCCGAACACTGAAGCTTTCTTT. It codes for CASSYDGAHKMPNTEAFF.